This TCR beta chain was captured in a study of T cell changes during pregnancy in multiple sclerosis. Germline V gives CDR1 SNHLY, CDR2 FYNNEI. The ends were cut back, 5 bases at V and 1 base at J, with 9 bases in the middle. The CDR3 contains 14 residues. TCRdb's copy holds only in-frame clones and misses some; the assay was immunoSEQ multiplex PCR. The sample yields some 100,000 clones, 85% to 95% seen once. The chain is built from TRBV2 and TRBJ1-3, with D possibly TRBD1 on 6 matching bases. The source was peripheral blood, collected before pregnancy. The TCR sequence derives from a female donor with multiple sclerosis, enrolled in a pregnancy study. In DNA form, the CDR3 reads TGTGCCAGCAGTATCAGGGGATCTGGAAACACCATATATTTT. It codes for CASSIRGSGNTIYF. The full variable domain, in which reference TRBV2 and TRBJ1-3 provide the parts outside the CDR3, is EPEVTQTPSHQVTQMGQEVILRCVPISNHLYFYWYRQILGQKVEFLVSFYNNEISEKSEIFDDQFSVERPDGSNFTLKIRSTKLEDSAMYFCASSIRGSGNTIYFGEGSWLTVV.